In its sample, the clone carrying this T cell receptor (beta chain) was seen a few times. This CDR3 contains 11 residues. V was clipped by 2 bases and J by 5 bases, with 3 bases between them. Germline V gene lookup returns CDR1 SNHLY and CDR2 FYNNEI. These data originate in a study of human T cells and chemical hapten exposure. Methods used by the authors: Counts of TCRs in each sample centred on a median of around 96,000 and extended from about 20,000 to 690,000. Each CDR3 protein gets one entry after TCRdb re-called the RACE reads with MiXCR. None of the V and J calls come from the authors' own analysis; TCRdb made them. The sample shows 85,000 to 100,000 distinct CDR3 sequences, about 11% of them seen only once. The time point denotes: patch test 2, 6 weeks after DPC sensitization. Treatment specified: therapeutic diphenylcyclopropenone sensitization with weekly scalp DPC. Those who donated were patients with alopecia, 18 to 70 years of age, and suitable for DPC. Sequencing started from total RNA isolated from unfractionated whole blood.

Here the sequenced sample was whole blood, taken in connection with sensitization to the hapten diphenylcyclopropenone (DPC). This rearrangement joins TRBV2 to TRBJ2-5, with unresolved D. The receptor's source is a man between 40 and 49 years old with alopecia areata. Some clones in this sample may be carry-over from other donors' samples. The CDR3, as DNA: TGTGCCAGCAGTGAACAGGAGACCCAGTACTTC. Translation: CASSEQETQYF.